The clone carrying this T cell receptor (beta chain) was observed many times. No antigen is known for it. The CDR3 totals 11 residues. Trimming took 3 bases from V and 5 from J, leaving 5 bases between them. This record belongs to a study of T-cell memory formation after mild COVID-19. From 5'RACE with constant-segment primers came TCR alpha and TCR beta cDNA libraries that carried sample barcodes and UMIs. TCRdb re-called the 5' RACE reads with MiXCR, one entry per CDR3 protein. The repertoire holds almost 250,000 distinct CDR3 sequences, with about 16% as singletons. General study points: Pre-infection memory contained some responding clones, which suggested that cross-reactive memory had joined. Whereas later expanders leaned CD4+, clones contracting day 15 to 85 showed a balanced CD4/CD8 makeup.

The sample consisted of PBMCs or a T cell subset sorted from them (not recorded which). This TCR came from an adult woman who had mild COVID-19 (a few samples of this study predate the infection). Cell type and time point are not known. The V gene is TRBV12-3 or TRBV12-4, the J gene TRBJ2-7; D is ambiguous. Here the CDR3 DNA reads TGTGCCAGCAGTTTGTTGGACGAGCAGTACTTC. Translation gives CASSLLDEQYF.